These 8 T cell receptor beta chains were sequenced from one sample in a study of blood T cell repertoires in COVID-19. Generated by immunoSEQ multiplex PCR, the TCRdb table keeps only in-frame clones and is missing some. The sample includes over 95,000 clones, 79% of them seen just once. The sample was peripheral blood. These receptors originate from a woman aged 80 or over with active or convalescent COVID-19.

V usage is TRBV29-1 and J usage is TRBJ2-2, with TRBD2 matching 7 bases. The CDR3 runs to 14 residues. In germline, CDR1 is SQVTM, CDR2 ANQGSEA. With V trimmed by 4 bases and J by 0 bases, 2 bases remained unmatched. This chain's CDR3 is CSVVRGANTGELFF. The CDR3 nucleotides are TGCAGCGTTGTTCGGGGGGCGAACACCGGGGAGCTGTTTTTT.

The V call is TRBV6-2 or TRBV6-3, the J call TRBJ1-4, with 7 bases fitting TRBD1. J was trimmed by 7 bases and V by 2 bases; bases with no gene match: 16. Germline V gene lookup returns CDR1 MNHEY and CDR2 SVGEGT. This CDR3 spans 18 amino acids. DNA for the CDR3: TGTGCCAGCAGTTACCGAGGGGACCCAATCGGGACAGCTGAAAAACTGTTTTTT. This gives the protein CASSYRGDPIGTAEKLFF.

The CDR3 is CASSRGYNEQFF. CDR3 coding DNA: TGTGCCAGCAGCAGGGGGTACAATGAGCAGTTCTTC. The chain combines TRBV9 with TRBJ2-1; the D gene is possibly TRBD1 (6 bases). V lost 4 bases, J lost 4 bases, and 6 bases lay in between. This CDR3 contains 12 residues. Germline assignment: CDR1 SGDLS and CDR2 YYNGEE.

The chain employs TRBV5-1 and TRBJ2-3, with D tentatively TRBD1 (6 bases). V was clipped by 1 base and J by 2 bases, with 17 bases between them. Looked up from germline, CDR1 is SGHRS and CDR2 is YFSETQ. CDR3 length: 17 residues. The CDR3 nucleotides are TGCGCCAGCAGCTTGTATGGGCACCGGGACACCACAGATACGCAGTATTTT. Translated: CASSLYGHRDTTDTQYF.

V usage is TRBV9 and J usage is TRBJ2-7, with TRBD2 as a possible D gene (6 bases). Trimming cost V 0 bases and J 5 bases, with 15 bases left between them. Germline CDR1 and CDR2: SGDLS and YYNGEE. The CDR3 is 15 residues long. The CDR3 nucleotides read TGTGCCAGCAGCGTAGGGTCAACCGGGGGACACGAGCAGTACTTC. The encoded protein is CASSVGSTGGHEQYF.

The sample holds one count of this clone. V and J are TRBV24-1 and TRBJ1-5; the D is unclear. Germline V gene sequence: CDR1 KGHDR, CDR2 SFDVKD. Trimming took 4 bases from V and 1 from J, leaving 10 bases between them. The CDR3 has 15 amino acids. The CDR3 sequence: CATSESGESNQPQHF. The CDR3 DNA reads TGTGCCACCAGTGAAAGCGGGGAGAGCAATCAGCCCCAGCATTTT.

The J gene is TRBJ1-2, the V gene TRBV4-3; D is uncertain. Per the germline V gene, CDR1 is LGHNA and CDR2 is YSLEER. The V and J ends lost 0 bases and 4 bases respectively, with 9 bases between them. This CDR3 comprises 14 residues. The CDR3 protein is CASSQDLSGYGYTF. CDR3 nucleotides: TGCGCCAGCAGCCAAGATCTATCCGGCTATGGCTACACCTTC.

The rearrangement links TRBV2 to TRBJ1-1; no firm D call. V lost 7 bases, J lost 5 bases, and 20 bases lay in between. CDR1 is SNHLY, CDR2 FYNNEI, per germline. The CDR3 covers 15 residues. The CDR3 coding sequence is TGTGCCAGCACCCCCCTGAGAGCAGGAAGGACTGAAGCTTTCTTT. This codes for CASTPLRAGRTEAFF.